Sequencing of this TCR beta chain was carried out in a study of blood T cell repertoires in COVID-19. TCRdb's copy holds only in-frame clones and misses some; the assay was immunoSEQ multiplex PCR. The sample contains 95,000 to 100,000 clones, 65% to 90% of which appear only once. The source material was peripheral blood. This TCR derives from a man older than 75 with acute or convalescent COVID-19.

The CDR3 region is CASSSSRVASSYEQYF. CDR3 DNA: TGTGCCAGCAGCTCGTCCAGGGTGGCAAGCTCCTACGAGCAGTACTTC. The chain uses TRBV7-2 and TRBJ2-7; D is possibly TRBD1 (5 bases). Germline CDR1 reads SGHTA; CDR2 reads FQGNSA. The CDR3 totals 16 residues. V lost 4 bases to trimming and J lost 0 bases, with 16 bases between them.